This T cell receptor beta chain is from a study of blood T cells in healthy people across ages (dated by TCRdb to 2015 to 2017). Some background on the complete study: In model experiments, template switching captured roughly one uniquely barcoded TCR beta cDNA molecule for every two T cells. To avoid experimental bias, donors of different ages were distributed randomly across sequencing lanes. Four age groups were formed from the donors: young (average approximately 15 years), middle-aged (roughly 38), aged (about 62) and long-lived (approximately 80). The study analyzed two additional independent replicas of 1 million unique cDNA reads from the same blood draw for two donors, one aged 18 to 30 and one aged 80 or older. Age-related changes in TCR beta repertoire diversity were measured in the study by deep sequencing normalized with unique cDNA molecular identifiers. General study outcomes and caveats: Compared with the aged group, more naive CD4+ T cells, fewer expanded clones and increased TCR diversity were shown by the long-lived group, suggesting age selection. There was a strong correlation between observed TCR beta diversity and the percentage of naive T cells measured by flow cytometry. Estimates of total diversity based on one million sequenced T cells were considered lower bounds and underestimates. As age increased, observed TCR beta diversity per million T cells dropped in a roughly linear way, and a significant reduction was already evident by age 40. Because donor CMV infection status was unknown, age-related changes in expanded clonotypes were potentially confounded. Conclusive comparison of naive and antigen-experienced compartments was prevented by the profiling of bulk unsorted PBMCs.

Library generation was performed with 5' RACE. This sample was sequenced with an Illumina HiSeq 2500. The second PCR ran for roughly 7 to 11 cycles and used a J-beta primer mix along with a sample-barcoded 5' primer. A unique molecular identifier was introduced onto each TCR beta cDNA molecule by a template-switch 5' adaptor carrying 12 random nucleotides. Each sample yielded at least 3 million CDR3-containing paired-end reads. First-strand cDNA synthesis was performed from all RNA using the Mint cDNA synthesis kit, with priming by a TRBC-specific oligonucleotide. Following uracil-DNA glycosylase treatment, a first 18-cycle PCR with universal primers M1SS and BC2_uni_R was performed on all cDNA. The study's own analysis went as follows. Each sample was normalized by randomly selecting 1 million high-quality reads, each carrying a distinct molecular identifier. Reads sharing molecular identifiers were discarded rather than binned into consensus sequences. CDR3 identification, clonotype clustering and error correction used MiTCR with a Q25 quality threshold and the strictest error-elimination algorithm. A nonparametric unseen species model using Euler transformation provided a lower-bound estimate of total TCR beta diversity. TCRdb passed the public sequencing reads through fastp at Q25 and MiXCR, retaining productive beta sequences. Entries are consolidated by CDR3 protein sequence, retaining the most common genes and DNA. TCRdb, not the original authors, processed these V and J calls. The sample table holds fewer than 1 million distinct CDR3 sequences, of which around two fifths were seen once. The top ten clonotypes cover around 18% of the sample.

Including cysteine and phenylalanine, the CDR3 has 15 amino acids. Only CDR3 DNA remains: 45 bases, in frame from the first base. For this chain, trimming is 6 bases at the V end and 7 bases at the J end, and the number of junction bases without a gene match is 14. CDR1 is given as MNHNY and CDR2 as SVGAGI, both from the germline V gene (reference sequence). To note about this clonotype: Its antigen is unknown. Within one base of it there is no much larger clone, and no base qualities were kept.

The donors were 40 or so Caucasian individuals from Russia, aged 6 to 90 years, who were systemically healthy. Approximately 9.7 milliliters of peripheral blood were drawn from each donor into EDTA-treated Vacutainer tubes. Ficoll-Paque density-gradient centrifugation was used to isolate PBMCs, with at least 6.5 million per sample. Total RNA was extracted from PBMCs with Trizol reagent, with at least 6 micrograms obtained per sample. Naive CD45RAhigh/CD27high T cell percentages were measured by flow cytometry on a PBMC aliquot from every donor. This TCR came from a man in his sixties in good health. The chain is assembled from TRBV6-6 and TRBJ2-7; 8 junctional bases match TRBD2. Sequencing used blood. The nucleotides read TGTGCCAGCAGCTCCGGGACTAGAATGAACAATGAGCAGTACTTC. Translated, it gives CASSSGTRMNNEQYF.